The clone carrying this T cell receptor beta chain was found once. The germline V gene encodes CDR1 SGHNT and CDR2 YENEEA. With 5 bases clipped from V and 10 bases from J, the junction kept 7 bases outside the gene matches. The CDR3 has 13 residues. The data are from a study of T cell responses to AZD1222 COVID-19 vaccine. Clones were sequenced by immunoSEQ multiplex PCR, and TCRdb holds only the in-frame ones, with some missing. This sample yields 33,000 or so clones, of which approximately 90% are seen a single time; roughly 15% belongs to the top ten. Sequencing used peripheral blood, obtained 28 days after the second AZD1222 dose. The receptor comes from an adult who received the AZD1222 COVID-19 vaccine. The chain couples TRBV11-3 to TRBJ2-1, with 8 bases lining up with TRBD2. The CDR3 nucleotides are TGTGCCAGCAGCCTGATAGTAGCGGGGGAGCAGTTCTTC. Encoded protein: CASSLIVAGEQFF.